This T cell receptor beta chain was found in a study of response to subunit inactivated influenza vaccine. Study results and caveats: T cells newly recruited by each seasonal influenza vaccination are few, the authors suggested.

V gave up 3 bases and J gave up 3 bases; unmatched junction bases: 14. The CDR3 consists of 18 residues. Germline V gives CDR1 MNHEY, CDR2 SMNVEV (reference sequence). TCRdb analysed the RT-PCR reads with MiXCR anew, one entry per CDR3 protein. The table includes around 750,000 distinct CDR3 sequences, about 20% detected once. Worth noting for this clonotype: The antigen is undetermined.

This receptor was taken from a man aged 50 to 60 who received an inactivated influenza vaccine. The chain is built from TRBV27 and TRBJ1-5; 7 nucleotides align to TRBD1. This material consisted of PBMCs from blood, taken roughly 5 days after vaccination. The CDR3 reads CASSFSRDSSGFNQPQHF. CDR3 bases: TGTGCCAGCAGTTTTTCCCGGGACAGTTCGGGCTTCAATCAGCCCCAGCATTTT.